Shown below are 27 T cell receptor beta chains from a single sample sequenced in a study of T cells of healthy individuals. Each CDR3 protein gets one entry after TCRdb re-called the 5' RACE reads with MiXCR. The profile shows some 100,000 distinct CDR3 sequences, roughly 18% of them singletons. These receptors all stem from a human donor in good health.

The rearrangement links TRBV5-1 to TRBJ2-5; no firm D call. V was cut by 5 bases and J by 0 bases, with 5 bases left in between. The CDR3 extends over 12 amino acids. Looked up from germline, CDR1 is SGHRS and CDR2 is YFSETQ. The CDR3: CASRHNQETQYF. In DNA, the CDR3 is TGCGCCAGCAGGCACAACCAAGAGACCCAGTACTTC.

This clonotype was recorded a few times. J is TRBJ1-4 and V is TRBV28, with D perhaps matching TRBD1 (6 bases). The germline V and J ends were trimmed by 6 bases and 7 bases, with 15 bases remaining between them. The CDR3 length is 14 residues. Germline CDR1 MDHEN, CDR2 SYDVKM. CDR3 loop: CASRQTGSVEKLFF. The CDR3 DNA reads as TGTGCCAGCAGGCAGACAGGATCGGTTGAAAAACTGTTTTTT.

This clonotype was found many times. V gene TRBV5-4 combines with J gene TRBJ2-1, with D perhaps matching TRBD2 (7 bases). This CDR3 spans 16 amino acids. Germline V gene sequence: CDR1 SGHNT, CDR2 YYREEE (reference sequence). V dropped 6 bases and J dropped 8 bases, with 24 bases sitting between them. This CDR3 reads CASTPKGGGQVDEQFF. CDR3 DNA: TGTGCCAGCACCCCCAAGGGGGGAGGGCAAGTCGATGAGCAGTTCTTC.

The chain uses TRBV28 and TRBJ2-5; D gene ambiguous. Between the trimmed V and J ends, which lost 4 bases and 2 bases, there was a span of 8 bases. CDR1 MDHEN and CDR2 SYDVKM come from the germline V gene. CDR3 length: 13 residues. The CDR3 sequence: CASSSVQQETQYF. The CDR3 nucleotides are TGTGCCAGCAGTTCCGTCCAACAAGAGACCCAGTACTTC.

At least ten counts were recorded for this clonotype. The gene calls are TRBV6-1 and TRBJ2-1, with 10 bases identical to TRBD2. V lost 3 bases and J lost 6; bases outside the gene matches: 2. The CDR3 spans 14 residues. Per the germline V gene, CDR1 is MNHNS and CDR2 is SASEGT. The CDR3 spells CASSELAGANEQFF. The CDR3 nucleotides read TGTGCCAGCAGTGAGCTAGCGGGGGCCAATGAGCAGTTCTTC.

This clonotype was recorded only once. The gene calls are TRBV20-1 and TRBJ1-3; TRBD1 agrees at 7 bases. The CDR3 has 13 residues. J was trimmed by 6 bases and V by 5 bases; bases with no gene match: 7. CDR1 DFQATT and CDR2 SNEGSKA come from the germline V gene (reference sequence). The CDR3, as DNA: TGCAGTGCTCAAGGACAGGAAACAAACACCATATATTTT. It is translated as CSAQGQETNTIYF.

The chain uses TRBV20-1 and TRBJ2-5; 11 bases fit TRBD1. Germline values: CDR1 DFQATT, CDR2 SNEGSKA (reference sequence). The CDR3 contains 15 residues. V was pared by 6 bases and J by 2 bases, with 8 bases of the junction left unmatched. The CDR3 loop reads CSADDRDRGQETQYF. In nucleotides, the CDR3 is TGCAGTGCCGATGATCGGGACAGGGGGCAAGAGACCCAGTACTTC.

The chain joins TRBV28 to TRBJ2-2; D not resolved. There are 10 residues in the CDR3. Trimming shortened V by 8 bases and J by 9 bases, and 7 bases separated the two germline ends. The V gene's germline CDR1 is MDHEN and CDR2 SYDVKM. The CDR3 coding sequence is TGTGCCAGCGGGGTCAGGGAGCTGTTTTTT. Residues: CASGVRELFF.

The chain uses TRBV7-8 and TRBJ2-2; D gene ambiguous. The V end lost 0 bases, the J end lost 4 bases, and 9 bases lay between the germline ends. Germline loops: CDR1 SGHVS, CDR2 FQNEAQ. This CDR3 region has 15 residues. The chain's CDR3 is CASSLAALGTGELFF. CDR3 coding DNA: TGTGCCAGCAGCTTAGCGGCACTTGGCACCGGGGAGCTGTTTTTT.

This clonotype has ten or more counts. This chain links TRBV12-3 or TRBV12-4 with TRBJ2-7, with 8 positions matching TRBD2. V trimming: 5 bases; J trimming: 7 bases; junction bases outside the gene matches: 16. The CDR3 covers 16 residues. The CDR3 protein is CASSRSGARASGEQYF. The CDR3 region has the DNA TGTGCCAGCAGTCGTAGCGGGGCCAGGGCCTCAGGGGAGCAGTACTTC.

There are a few counts of this clonotype. The V gene is TRBV6-6, the J gene TRBJ2-5, with TRBD1 matching 7 bases. The CDR3 has 13 amino acids. Losses at the gene ends were 8 bases for V and 5 bases for J; bases not matched to a gene: 8. From germline, CDR1 is MNHNY and CDR2 SVGAGI (reference sequence). In DNA, the CDR3 is TGTGCCAGCTCGACAGGGAGTTTCGAGACCCAGTACTTC. It codes for CASSTGSFETQYF.

This clonotype was detected many times. The chain links TRBV18 to TRBJ1-1, with TRBD1 matching 7 bases. Per the germline V gene, CDR1 is KGHSH and CDR2 is LQKENI. The CDR3 runs 13 residues. Trimming took 2 bases from V and 3 from J; bases not matched to a gene: 0. CDR3 in amino acids: CASSPDRDTEAFF. In DNA, the CDR3 is TGTGCCAGCTCACCAGACAGGGACACTGAAGCTTTCTTT.

This clonotype was counted ten times or more. The V and J genes are TRBV27 and TRBJ1-5; a possible D gene is TRBD1 (6 bases). Trimming took off 3 bases at V and 7 bases at J, with 16 bases between the two ends. Germline V gives CDR1 MNHEY, CDR2 SMNVEV (reference sequence). The CDR3 extends over 15 amino acids. CDR3 in DNA: TGTGCCAGCAGTTTGGCTCCCGGGACACACCAGCCCCAGCATTTT. Translating gives CASSLAPGTHQPQHF.

This clonotype was counted many times. The chain employs TRBV20-1 and TRBJ2-1, with D unclear. V was shortened by 8 bases and J by 0 bases, with 8 bases between the two germline ends. This CDR3 contains 12 residues. CDR1 is DFQATT and CDR2 is SNEGSKA in the germline V gene (reference sequence). The CDR3 protein is CSRYGSYNEQFF. The CDR3 bases are TGCAGTCGGTACGGCTCCTACAATGAGCAGTTCTTC.

This clonotype has only a few counts. This chain links TRBV12-5 with TRBJ2-1; D is perhaps TRBD1 (6 bases). This CDR3 contains 18 residues. Germline values: CDR1 LGHNT, CDR2 FRNRAP. The V end lost 6 bases, the J end lost 0 bases, and 21 bases lay between the germline ends. The CDR3 region is CASGRLGQNDDSYNEQFF. DNA for the CDR3: TGTGCTAGTGGCCGACTTGGACAGAACGACGACTCCTACAATGAGCAGTTCTTC.

Here the CDR3 reads CSAPPLGETQYF. CDR3 bases: TGCAGTGCCCCGCCTTTAGGCGAGACCCAGTACTTC. The chain has TRBV20-1 and TRBJ2-5; no clear D gene. The V gene lost 6 bases and the J gene lost 5 bases, with 13 bases spanning the gap. From germline, CDR1 is DFQATT and CDR2 SNEGSKA (reference sequence). This CDR3 is built from 12 residues.

A few counts support this clonotype. This CDR3 reads CASSLKLLSETQYF. The CDR3 DNA sequence: TGTGCCAGCAGTTTGAAACTACTATCGGAGACCCAGTACTTC. The J gene is TRBJ2-5, the V gene TRBV28; D remains unclear. Germline lookup yields CDR1 MDHEN and CDR2 SYDVKM. Trimming stripped 3 bases from V and 5 bases from J, with 13 bases between. The CDR3 is 14 residues long.

This clonotype was seen more than once but under ten times. The V and J genes are TRBV7-9 and TRBJ2-5; no clear D gene. Germline loops: CDR1 SEHNR, CDR2 FQNEAQ (reference sequence). This CDR3 comprises 14 residues. V lost 5 bases to trimming and J lost 4 bases, with 14 bases between them. The CDR3 DNA follows: TGTGCCAGCAGCCCACCAAGCGTTGGAGAGACCCAGTACTTC. This gives the protein CASSPPSVGETQYF.

J is TRBJ1-6 and V is TRBV3-1; D uncertain. Trimming stripped 6 bases from V and 8 bases from J, with 14 bases between. CDR1 and CDR2 from the germline V gene are LGHDT and YNNKEL (reference sequence). CDR3 length equals 14 residues. Here the CDR3 reads CASRVSAGDSPLHF. CDR3 nucleotide sequence: TGTGCCAGCAGGGTCTCGGCGGGCGATTCACCCCTCCACTTT.

The V gene is TRBV20-1, the J gene TRBJ2-1; D gene ambiguous. The CDR3 sequence is 13 residues long. Per germline, CDR1 DFQATT and CDR2 SNEGSKA (reference sequence). V was cut by 3 bases and J by 7 bases, with 13 bases left in between. CDR3 DNA sequence: TGCAGTGCTAGTAGGCTTCCGAGGAATGAGCAGTTCTTC. This translates into CSASRLPRNEQFF.

V gene TRBV5-1 combines with J gene TRBJ2-7, with TRBD1 matching over 8 bases. Unmatched junction bases numbered 9, after V lost 1 base and J lost 6 bases. Per the germline V gene, CDR1 is SGHRS and CDR2 is YFSETQ. CDR3 length: 15 amino acids. The CDR3 coding sequence is TGCGCCAGCAGCTTGTCCCTCGGACAGGGAGGCGAGCAGTACTTC. Translated: CASSLSLGQGGEQYF.

This clonotype was detected many times. V usage is TRBV7-3 and J usage is TRBJ2-5; 8 bases match TRBD1. The CDR3 runs to 14 residues. Losses at the gene ends were 1 base for V and 5 bases for J; bases not matched to a gene: 3. Germline CDR1 is SGHTA and CDR2 is FQGTGA. CDR3: CASSLNTGGETQYF. The CDR3 region has the DNA TGTGCCAGCAGCTTAAACACAGGGGGGGAGACCCAGTACTTC.

V gene TRBV28 combines with J gene TRBJ2-7, with a possible D match to TRBD1 (5 bases). V dropped 2 bases and J dropped 4 bases, with 21 bases sitting between them. Germline V gives CDR1 MDHEN, CDR2 SYDVKM. CDR3 length equals 17 residues. Here the CDR3 reads CASSLVRPGRFGYEQYF. In DNA form, the CDR3 reads TGTGCCAGCAGTTTAGTTAGGCCAGGGCGTTTTGGTTACGAGCAGTACTTC.

This clonotype was seen many times. This sequence joins TRBV18 and TRBJ1-1; a possible D gene is TRBD1 (6 bases). V lost 4 bases and J lost 3, with 15 bases in between. The CDR3 sequence is 15 residues long. Germline V CDR1 and CDR2: KGHSH, LQKENI. CDR3 sequence: CASSHALRQDTEAFF. The CDR3 region has the DNA TGTGCCAGCTCACACGCCCTCCGACAGGACACTGAAGCTTTCTTT.

This clonotype was picked up many times. The genes are TRBV5-1 and TRBJ2-1, with 8 positions matching TRBD2. The CDR3 totals 16 residues. The germline CDR1 and CDR2 sequences are SGHRS and YFSETQ. V lost 7 bases, J lost 0 bases, and 9 bases stayed unmatched. CDR3 nucleotide sequence: TGCGCCAGCGGCATAAGCGGGGGCTACTCCTACAATGAGCAGTTCTTC. This sequence encodes CASGISGGYSYNEQFF.

This clonotype was observed a handful of times. The chain has TRBV3-1 and TRBJ2-5; D is possibly TRBD1 (5 bases). The V gene lost 4 bases and the J gene lost 1 base, with 16 bases spanning the gap. Per the germline V gene, CDR1 is LGHDT and CDR2 is YNNKEL (reference sequence). This CDR3 is built from 16 residues. In DNA form, the CDR3 reads TGTGCCAGCAGCCCCTCCCGACAGACCCTCCAAGAGACCCAGTACTTC. Residues: CASSPSRQTLQETQYF.

V is TRBV2 and J is TRBJ2-1; D is undetermined. The CDR3 sequence is 13 residues long. Trimming pared 7 bases from V and 5 bases from J, leaving 12 bases between. Germline V gene data show CDR1 as SNHLY and CDR2 as FYNNEI. The DNA of the CDR3 is TGTGCCAGCAAGCTGGGCCCCAACAATGAGCAGTTCTTC. This encodes CASKLGPNNEQFF.